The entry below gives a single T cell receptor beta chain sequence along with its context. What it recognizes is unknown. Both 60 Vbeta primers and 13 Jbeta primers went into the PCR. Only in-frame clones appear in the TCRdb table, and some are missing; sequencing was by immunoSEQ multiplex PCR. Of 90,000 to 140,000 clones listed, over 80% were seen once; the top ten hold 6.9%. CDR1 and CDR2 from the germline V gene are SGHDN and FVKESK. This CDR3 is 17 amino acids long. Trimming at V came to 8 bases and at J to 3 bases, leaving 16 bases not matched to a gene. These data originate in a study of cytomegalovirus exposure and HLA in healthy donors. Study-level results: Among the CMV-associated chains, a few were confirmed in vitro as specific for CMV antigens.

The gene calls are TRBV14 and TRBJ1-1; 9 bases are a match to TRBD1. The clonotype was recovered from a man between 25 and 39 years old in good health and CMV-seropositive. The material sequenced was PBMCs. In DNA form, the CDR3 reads TGTGCCAGCGACCCAATTCCAGGGACAGGGTATCACACTGAAGCTTTCTTT. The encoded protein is CASDPIPGTGYHTEAFF.